The TCR beta chain described here comes from a study of blood T cell repertoires in COVID-19. Overall study context: The United States, Italy and Spain were the sources of the acute and convalescent COVID-19 samples. PBMCs, B-cell-depleted T cells, or T cells provided the cDNA or gDNA that made up the material.

The CDR3 spans 19 residues. Germline V gene lookup returns CDR1 SSHAT and CDR2 FNYEAQ (reference sequence). This clone was observed a handful of times. A junction boundary mismatches the germline segment, possibly from a read error. Authors' methods: Amplification from reference gene primers served as the basis for estimated nucleated cell counts. TCRdb's copy holds only in-frame clones and misses some; the assay was immunoSEQ multiplex PCR. V and J calls and clone size are given by that table; D and trimming were obtained from the DNA. The data show tens of thousands of clones, around 90% seen once. This clonotype was sampled from a man aged 50-60 years with active COVID-19. This chain uses TRBV7-7 with TRBJ2-7, with D hard to call. Sample: peripheral blood. The CDR3 DNA reads TGTGCTAGCAGCTTAGTACCCCACAGCTACGGCACCGTCTCCTACGAGCAGTACTTC. Protein: CASSLVPHSYGTVSYEQYF.